The 3 T cell receptor beta chains in this list originate from one sample, sequenced in a study of primary melanoma T cells and metastatic recurrence. The data were produced by immunoSEQ multiplex PCR, yet TCRdb's version contains in-frame clones alone and is incomplete. Among some 1,300 clones, over 80% were seen once, and the ten largest hold 3.5% to 4%. Sequencing used melanoma tumor tissue. The receptors come from a human donor with melanoma.

The chain has TRBV7-6 and TRBJ2-1; 8 nucleotides match TRBD2. Per germline, CDR1 SGHVS and CDR2 FNYEAQ. V lost 5 bases and J lost 7; bases outside the gene matches: 10. The CDR3 runs 15 residues. CDR3 in DNA: TGTGCCAGCAGCCTTAGCGGGATAACGGGAAATGAGCAGTTCTTC. Translating it yields CASSLSGITGNEQFF.

V gene TRBV6-8 combines with J gene TRBJ2-3, with a tentative D call TRBD2 (6 bases). The CDR3 runs to 16 residues. The germline gives CDR1 MNHGY, CDR2 SAAAGT. The V and J ends lost 2 bases and 3 bases respectively, with 15 bases between them. CDR3 in amino acids: CASSYGRDSRTDTQYF. CDR3 in DNA: TGTGCCAGCAGTTACGGGCGGGATTCTCGGACAGATACGCAGTATTTT.

This sequence joins TRBV6-8 and TRBJ1-1; D unresolved. Germline V gene sequence: CDR1 MNHGY, CDR2 SAAAGT. V lost 5 bases and J lost 0, with 10 bases in between. This CDR3 has 14 amino acids. The CDR3, as DNA: TGTGCCAGCAGTGACACAGATATGAACACTGAAGCTTTCTTT. It encodes CASSDTDMNTEAFF.